A single sample gave rise to the 17 T cell receptor beta chains below, sequenced in a study of immune evolution from preneoplasia to lung adenocarcinoma. Sequencing used immunoSEQ multiplex PCR; TCRdb keeps in-frame clones, though not all of them. The sample lists under 6,000 clones; more than 60% were seen once. The sequencing input was FFPE minimally invasive lung adenocarcinoma tissue. The receptors here all came from a person aged 60-79 years with lung adenocarcinoma.

V usage is TRBV21-1 and J usage is TRBJ2-2; the D call in the table, TRBD2, was not verified against the DNA. TRBV21-1 is noted as a pseudogene. This CDR3 contains 16 residues. For the CDR3, the DNA is TGTGCCAGCAGCAAAGCCTCGGGTTATCACACCGGGGAGCTGTTTTTT. Its translation: CASSKASGYHTGELFF.

This rearrangement joins TRBV7-8 to TRBJ2-5; D is perhaps TRBD2 (6 bases). Trimming cost V 1 base and J 7 bases, with 13 bases left between them. Germline CDR1 SGHVS, CDR2 FQNEAQ. This CDR3 region has 14 residues. The CDR3 reads CASSLVEGRGTQYF. The CDR3 nucleotides are TGTGCCAGCAGCTTAGTGGAGGGAAGGGGGACCCAGTACTTC.

This sequence joins TRBV6-1 and TRBJ2-7, with D tentatively TRBD2 (7 bases). V lost 8 bases and J lost 7, with 24 bases in between. CDR3 length equals 15 residues. The germline CDR1 and CDR2 sequences are MNHNS and SASEGT. The CDR3 nucleotides are TGTGCCAGCTCCAGGCGGGGGTCAGGGGCGAGGGAGCAGTACTTC. This gives the protein CASSRRGSGAREQYF.

The chain couples TRBV9 to TRBJ2-1; 12 bases match TRBD2. Per germline, CDR1 SGDLS and CDR2 YYNGEE. This CDR3 region has 14 residues. V was pared by 3 bases and J by 6 bases, with 1 base of the junction left unmatched. The CDR3 region is CASSGLAGANEQFF. CDR3 nucleotide sequence: TGTGCCAGCAGCGGACTAGCGGGGGCCAATGAGCAGTTCTTC.

The chain uses TRBV15 and TRBJ2-1; 10 nucleotides match TRBD2. The length of the CDR3 is 15 residues. Germline trimming cut 4 bases from V and 4 bases from J; bases unmatched to any gene: 4. Germline V gene lookup returns CDR1 LNHNV and CDR2 YYDKDF (reference sequence). CDR3 residues: CATSTGTSEYNEQFF. The CDR3 DNA follows: TGTGCCACCAGCACCGGGACTAGCGAATACAATGAGCAGTTCTTC.

This clone came up a few times. The chain employs TRBV5-6 and TRBJ2-5; TRBD2 matches 10 bases. Germline V gives CDR1 SGHDT, CDR2 YYEEEE. Trimming removed 0 bases from V and 2 bases from J; junction bases left unmatched: 4. The CDR3 runs 16 residues. The DNA of the CDR3 is TGTGCCAGCAGCTTGGCAGGACTAGCGGAACAAGAGACCCAGTACTTC. Amino acid sequence: CASSLAGLAEQETQYF.

This chain uses TRBV6-5 with TRBJ1-5; 8 nucleotides align to TRBD1. Germline CDR1 and CDR2: MNHEY and SVGAGI. V dropped 5 bases and J dropped 5; count of bases not matched to a gene: 8. CDR3 length: 15 amino acids. CDR3 sequence (DNA): TGTGCCAGCAGTAATACCAACAGGGGGGATCAGCCCCAGCATTTT. Its protein product is CASSNTNRGDQPQHF.

In this sample, this clone is large. The chain links TRBV9 to TRBJ2-3; 7 nucleotides agree with TRBD1. Unmatched junction bases numbered 9, after V lost 2 bases and J lost 0 bases. This CDR3 contains 17 residues. Germline V CDR1 and CDR2: SGDLS, YYNGEE. CDR3 sequence: CASSVRSGTASTDTQYF. The CDR3 DNA sequence: TGTGCCAGCAGCGTCCGCTCGGGGACAGCAAGCACAGATACGCAGTATTTT. Drawing the rest from reference TRBV9 and TRBJ2-3, the complete variable domain is DSGVTQTPKHLITATGQRVTLRCSPRSGDLSVYWYQQSLDQGLQFLIQYYNGEERAKGNILERFSAQQFPDLHSELNLSSLELGDSALYFCASSVRSGTASTDTQYFGPGTRLTVL.

V usage is TRBV19 and J usage is TRBJ2-1; TRBD1 agrees at 12 bases. This CDR3 has 19 residues. Trimming cost V 4 bases and J 3 bases; bases outside gene matches: 13. From germline, CDR1 is LNHDA and CDR2 SQIVND (reference sequence). The CDR3: CASSRRGTGGAQGYNEQFF. The CDR3 region has the DNA TGTGCCAGTAGTAGACGCGGGACAGGGGGCGCCCAGGGCTACAATGAGCAGTTCTTC.

This chain connects TRBV5-6 to TRBJ2-1; D call uncertain. The CDR3 contains 14 residues. Germline V gives CDR1 SGHDT, CDR2 YYEEEE. The V end was cut by 4 bases, the J end by 2 bases, with 10 bases between. The CDR3 bases are TGTGCCAGCAGCATAAGGCATACCTACAATGAGCAGTTCTTC. It translates to CASSIRHTYNEQFF.

The genes are TRBV27 and TRBJ1-6; the D is unclear. CDR1 and CDR2 from the germline V gene are MNHEY and SMNVEV (reference sequence). The ends were cut back, 5 bases at V and 7 bases at J, with 15 bases in the middle. The CDR3 covers 15 residues. This chain's CDR3 is CASSPPRTVNSPLHF. CDR3 coding DNA: TGTGCCAGCAGTCCACCCCGGACTGTAAATTCACCCCTCCACTTT.

The rearrangement uses TRBV1 and TRBJ1-1. TRBV1 is a pseudogene locus. This CDR3 is 13 amino acids long. The CDR3 sequence is CTSFSRGNTEAFF. The CDR3 DNA is TGCACCAGCTTTTCGCGGGGGAACACTGAAGCTTTCTTT.

The DNA of the CDR3 is TGTGCCAGCAGTTATTCGGCCGACAGACAAGAGACCCAGTACTTC. This sequence encodes CASSYSADRQETQYF. The V gene is TRBV6-5, the J gene TRBJ2-5; D may be TRBD1 (5 bases). V lost 3 bases, J lost 2 bases, and 13 bases lay in between. CDR1 is MNHEY and CDR2 is SVGAGI in the germline V gene. This CDR3 spans 15 amino acids.

This chain joins TRBV30 and TRBJ2-1, with 13 bases fitting TRBD2. V lost 5 bases to trimming and J lost 0 bases; unmatched junction nucleotides: 10. CDR3 length equals 18 residues. CDR1 and CDR2 from the germline V gene are GTSNPN and SVGIG (reference sequence). CDR3 region: CAWDPGLAGAGSYNEQFF. DNA for the CDR3: TGTGCCTGGGACCCCGGACTAGCGGGAGCGGGCTCCTACAATGAGCAGTTCTTC.

The chain has TRBV6-5 and TRBJ1-2, with D possibly matching TRBD1 (6 bases). The V end lost 5 bases, the J end lost 4 bases, and 11 bases lay between the germline ends. CDR3 length: 13 residues. Looked up from germline, CDR1 is MNHEY and CDR2 is SVGAGI. The CDR3 coding sequence is TGTGCCAGCAGTCTTCAGGGGAGCTATGGCTACACCTTC. Amino acid sequence: CASSLQGSYGYTF.

The CDR3 DNA sequence: TGTGCCAGCAGCCAGCCGGGACTAGCGGGAGACGAGCAGTACTTC. This translates into CASSQPGLAGDEQYF. V and J are TRBV4-2 and TRBJ2-7, with 14 positions matching TRBD2. The V and J ends lost 3 bases and 5 bases, in that order; junction bases with no gene match: 3. Germline loops: CDR1 LGHNA, CDR2 YNFKEQ. The length of the CDR3 is 15 residues.

The rearrangement uses TRBV5-6 and TRBJ2-1; TRBD2 aligns across 9 bases. The CDR3 runs 14 residues. Germline-derived CDR1 and CDR2 are SGHDT and YYEEEE. V shed 2 bases, J shed 5 bases, and the junction held 2 bases outside the gene matches. This CDR3 reads CASSLLAGHNEQFF. The CDR3 coding sequence is TGTGCCAGCAGCTTACTAGCGGGCCACAATGAGCAGTTCTTC.